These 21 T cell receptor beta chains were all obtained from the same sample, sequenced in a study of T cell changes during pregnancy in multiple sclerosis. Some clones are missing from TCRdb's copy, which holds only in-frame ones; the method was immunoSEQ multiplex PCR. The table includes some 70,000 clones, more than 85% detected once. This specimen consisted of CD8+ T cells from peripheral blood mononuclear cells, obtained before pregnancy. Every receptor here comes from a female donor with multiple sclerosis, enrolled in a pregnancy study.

In DNA, the CDR3 is TGTGCCATCAGTTCAAGCCTGGAGCAGTTCTTC. Protein: CAISSSLEQFF. This chain links TRBV10-3 with TRBJ2-1; D remains unclear. Trimming left V 5 bases short and J 10 bases short, with 9 bases between. Germline CDR1 and CDR2: ENHRY and SYGVKD. The CDR3 sequence is 11 residues long.

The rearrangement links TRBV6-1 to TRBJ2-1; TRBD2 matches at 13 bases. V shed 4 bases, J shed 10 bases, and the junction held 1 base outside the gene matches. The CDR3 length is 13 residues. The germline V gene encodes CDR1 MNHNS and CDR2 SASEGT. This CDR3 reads CASSGLAGGEQFF. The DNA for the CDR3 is TGTGCCAGCAGTGGACTAGCGGGGGGAGAGCAGTTCTTC.

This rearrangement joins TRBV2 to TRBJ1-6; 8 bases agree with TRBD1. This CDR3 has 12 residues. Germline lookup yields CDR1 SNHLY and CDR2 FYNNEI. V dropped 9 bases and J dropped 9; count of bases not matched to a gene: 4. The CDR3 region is CASRQGSSPLHF. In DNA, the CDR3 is TGTGCCAGTAGACAGGGGAGTTCACCCCTCCACTTT.

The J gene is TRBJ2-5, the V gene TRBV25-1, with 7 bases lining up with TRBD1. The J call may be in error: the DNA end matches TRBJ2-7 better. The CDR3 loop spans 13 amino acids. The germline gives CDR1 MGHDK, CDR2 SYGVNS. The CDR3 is CASSDEGAYEQYF. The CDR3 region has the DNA TGTGCCAGCAGTGACGAGGGGGCGTACGAGCAGTACTTC.

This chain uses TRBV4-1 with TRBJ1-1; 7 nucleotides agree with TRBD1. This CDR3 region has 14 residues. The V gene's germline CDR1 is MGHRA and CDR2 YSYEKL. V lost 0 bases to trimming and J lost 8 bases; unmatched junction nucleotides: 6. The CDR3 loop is CASSQDLKTGEAFF. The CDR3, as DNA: TGCGCCAGCAGCCAAGATCTCAAGACAGGGGAAGCTTTCTTT.

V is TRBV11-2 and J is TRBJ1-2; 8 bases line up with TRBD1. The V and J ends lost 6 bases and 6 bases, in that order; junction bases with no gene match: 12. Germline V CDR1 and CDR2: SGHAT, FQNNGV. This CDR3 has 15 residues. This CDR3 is CASRNKQGGRDGYTF. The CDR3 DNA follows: TGTGCCAGCAGGAATAAACAGGGGGGTAGAGATGGCTACACCTTC.

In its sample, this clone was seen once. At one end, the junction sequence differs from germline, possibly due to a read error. The CDR3 spells CASSLDNTEAFF. The CDR3 DNA reads as TGCGCCAGCAGCTTGGATAACACCGAAGCTTTCTTT. The chain carries TRBV5-1 and TRBJ1-1; no clear D gene. Germline CDR1 is SGHRS and CDR2 is YFSETQ. The CDR3 spans 12 residues.

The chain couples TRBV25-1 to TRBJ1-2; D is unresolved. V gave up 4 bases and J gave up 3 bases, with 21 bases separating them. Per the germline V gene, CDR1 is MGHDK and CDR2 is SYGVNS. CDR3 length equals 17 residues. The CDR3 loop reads CASSGPGPYKAYYGYTF. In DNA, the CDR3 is TGTGCCAGCAGTGGCCCTGGGCCTTACAAGGCCTACTATGGCTACACCTTC.

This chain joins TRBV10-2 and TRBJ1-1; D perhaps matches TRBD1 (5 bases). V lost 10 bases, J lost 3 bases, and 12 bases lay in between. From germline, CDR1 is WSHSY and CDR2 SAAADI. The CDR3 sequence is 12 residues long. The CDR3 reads CAIRGGDTEAFF. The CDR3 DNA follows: TGCGCCATCCGGGGAGGGGACACTGAAGCTTTCTTT.

The DNA for the CDR3 is TGTGCCAGCAGTTTTGGGCAGGGGAACGAGCAGTACTTC. Its protein product is CASSFGQGNEQYF. The J gene is TRBJ2-7, the V gene TRBV27, with TRBD1 as a possible D gene (6 bases). The CDR3 has 13 residues. The germline gives CDR1 MNHEY, CDR2 SMNVEV (reference sequence). Trimming cost V 3 bases and J 5 bases, with 11 bases left between them.

The CDR3 region is CASSAGTGTDTQYF. In DNA form, the CDR3 reads TGTGCCAGCAGTGCCGGGACTGGCACAGATACGCAGTATTTT. The chain is built from TRBV25-1 and TRBJ2-3; D possibly corresponds to TRBD2 (6 bases). The V gene lost 4 bases and the J gene lost 1 base, with 9 bases spanning the gap. The germline V gene has CDR1 MGHDK and CDR2 SYGVNS. The length of the CDR3 is 14 residues.

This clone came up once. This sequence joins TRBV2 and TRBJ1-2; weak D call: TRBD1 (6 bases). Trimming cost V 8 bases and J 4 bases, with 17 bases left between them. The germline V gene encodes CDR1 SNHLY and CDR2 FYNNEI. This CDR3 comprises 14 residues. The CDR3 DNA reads TGTGCCAGCTGGGAGATCACAGGGAGCTATGGCTACACCTTC. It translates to CASWEITGSYGYTF.

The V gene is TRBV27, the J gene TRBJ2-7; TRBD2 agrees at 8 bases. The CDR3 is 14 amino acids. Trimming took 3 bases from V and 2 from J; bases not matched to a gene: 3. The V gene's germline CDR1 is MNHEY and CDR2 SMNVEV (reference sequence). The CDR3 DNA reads TGTGCCAGCAGTTTGGTCGGGGGGGCCTACGAGCAGTACTTC. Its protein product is CASSLVGGAYEQYF.

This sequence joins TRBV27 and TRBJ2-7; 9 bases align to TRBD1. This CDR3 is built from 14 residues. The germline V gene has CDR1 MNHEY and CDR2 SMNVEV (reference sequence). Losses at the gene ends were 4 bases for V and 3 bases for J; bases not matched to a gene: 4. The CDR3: CASSSETGGYEQYF. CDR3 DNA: TGTGCCAGCAGTTCCGAGACAGGGGGCTACGAGCAGTACTTC.

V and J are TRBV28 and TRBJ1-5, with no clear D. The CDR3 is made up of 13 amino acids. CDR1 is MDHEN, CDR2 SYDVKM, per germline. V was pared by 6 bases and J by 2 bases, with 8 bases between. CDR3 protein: CASRKGGNQPQHF. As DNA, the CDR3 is TGTGCCAGCAGAAAGGGAGGCAATCAGCCCCAGCATTTT.

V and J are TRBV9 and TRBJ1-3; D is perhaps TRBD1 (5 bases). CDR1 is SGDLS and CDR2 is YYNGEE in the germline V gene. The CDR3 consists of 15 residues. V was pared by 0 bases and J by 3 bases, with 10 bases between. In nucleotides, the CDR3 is TGTGCCAGCAGCGTAGGGTCGGGGGATGGAAACACCATATATTTT. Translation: CASSVGSGDGNTIYF. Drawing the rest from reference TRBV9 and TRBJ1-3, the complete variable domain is DSGVTQTPKHLITATGQRVTLRCSPRSGDLSVYWYQQSLDQGLQFLIQYYNGEERAKGNILERFSAQQFPDLHSELNLSSLELGDSALYFCASSVGSGDGNTIYFGEGSWLTVV.

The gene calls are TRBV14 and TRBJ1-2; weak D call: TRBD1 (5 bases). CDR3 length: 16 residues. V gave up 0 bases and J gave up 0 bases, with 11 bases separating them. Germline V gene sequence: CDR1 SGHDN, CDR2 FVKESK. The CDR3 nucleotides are TGTGCCAGCAGCCAAGAGATTGACAGTCCTAACTATGGCTACACCTTC. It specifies CASSQEIDSPNYGYTF.

DNA for the CDR3: TGTGCCAGCAGTGAATATGGCGGGGCAACCTACGAGCAGTACTTC. It translates to CASSEYGGATYEQYF. The rearrangement uses TRBV2 and TRBJ2-7, with D maybe TRBD2 (6 bases). V was trimmed by 2 bases and J by 2 bases, leaving 13 bases between them. Germline V gene lookup returns CDR1 SNHLY and CDR2 FYNNEI. This CDR3 spans 15 amino acids.

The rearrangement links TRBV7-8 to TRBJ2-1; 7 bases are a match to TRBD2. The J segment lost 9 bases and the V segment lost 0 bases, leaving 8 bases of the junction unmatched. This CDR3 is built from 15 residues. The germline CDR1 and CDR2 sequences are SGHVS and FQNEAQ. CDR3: CASSLAVGGVSEQFF. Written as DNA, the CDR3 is TGTGCCAGCAGCTTAGCGGTTGGGGGGGTCAGTGAGCAGTTCTTC.

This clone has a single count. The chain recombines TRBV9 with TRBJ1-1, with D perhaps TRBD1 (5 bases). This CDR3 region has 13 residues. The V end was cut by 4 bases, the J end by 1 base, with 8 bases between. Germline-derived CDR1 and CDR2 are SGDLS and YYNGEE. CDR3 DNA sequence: TGTGCCAGCAGCCTTACAGGGAACACTGAAGCTTTCTTT. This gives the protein CASSLTGNTEAFF. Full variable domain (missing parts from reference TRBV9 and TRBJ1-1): DSGVTQTPKHLITATGQRVTLRCSPRSGDLSVYWYQQSLDQGLQFLIQYYNGEERAKGNILERFSAQQFPDLHSELNLSSLELGDSALYFCASSLTGNTEAFFGQGTRLTVV.

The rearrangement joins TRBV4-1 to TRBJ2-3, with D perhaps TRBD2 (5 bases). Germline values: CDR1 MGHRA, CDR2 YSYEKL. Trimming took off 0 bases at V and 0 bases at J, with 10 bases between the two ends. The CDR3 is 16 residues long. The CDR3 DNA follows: TGCGCCAGCAGCCAAGAAACAGCGGCTAGCACAGATACGCAGTATTTT. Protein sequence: CASSQETAASTDTQYF.